What follows is one TCR beta chain and its context. V shed 4 bases and J shed 4 bases, with 19 bases lying between them. This CDR3 has 17 residues. Germline V lookup: CDR1 MNHEY, CDR2 SVGEGT. This sample was included in a study of blood T cell repertoires in COVID-19. Study in general: Some COVID-19 samples were acute and others convalescent; all came from the United States, Italy and Spain. Sources were T cells, B-cell-depleted T cells, or PBMCs; the material itself was cDNA or gDNA.

Per the study methods: Amplification from reference gene primers served as the basis for estimated nucleated cell counts. Here immunoSEQ multiplex PCR was the method, and the copy in TCRdb shows in-frame clones only, minus some. For V, J and clone size, that table is used; D and trimming come from the DNA. Of 150,000 to 200,000 clones in the sample, 86% are singletons; the top ten hold about 7%. The chain uses TRBV6-2 or TRBV6-3 and TRBJ2-2; D might be TRBD2 (6 bases). Source material: peripheral blood. This sequence originates from a woman at least 80 years old in a cohort sampled during active or convalescent COVID-19. The CDR3 DNA reads TGTGCCAGCAGTTCGTTAGCGAGCGGGCCCCTCACCGGGGAGCTGTTTTTT. Amino acid sequence: CASSSLASGPLTGELFF.